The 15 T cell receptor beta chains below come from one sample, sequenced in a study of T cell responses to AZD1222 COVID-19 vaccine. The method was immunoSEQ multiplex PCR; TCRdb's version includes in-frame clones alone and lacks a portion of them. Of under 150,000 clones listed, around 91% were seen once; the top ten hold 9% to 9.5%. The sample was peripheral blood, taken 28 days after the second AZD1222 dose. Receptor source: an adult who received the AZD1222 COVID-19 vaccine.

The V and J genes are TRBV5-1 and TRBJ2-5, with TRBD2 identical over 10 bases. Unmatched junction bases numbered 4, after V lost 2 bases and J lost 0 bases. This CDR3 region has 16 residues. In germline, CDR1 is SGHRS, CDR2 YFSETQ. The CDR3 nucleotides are TGCGCCAGCAGCTTATGGACTAGCGGAGACCAAGAGACCCAGTACTTC. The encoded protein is CASSLWTSGDQETQYF.

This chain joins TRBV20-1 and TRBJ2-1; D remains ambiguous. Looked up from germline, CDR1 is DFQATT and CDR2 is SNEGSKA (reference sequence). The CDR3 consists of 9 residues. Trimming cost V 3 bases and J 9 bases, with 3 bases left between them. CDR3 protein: CSASSEQFF. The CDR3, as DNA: TGCAGTGCTAGTAGTGAGCAGTTCTTC.

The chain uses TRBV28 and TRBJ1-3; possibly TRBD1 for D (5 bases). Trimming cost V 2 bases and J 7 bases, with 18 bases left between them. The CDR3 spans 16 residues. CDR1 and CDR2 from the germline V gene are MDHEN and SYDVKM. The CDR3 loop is CASSLLGPPMRNTIYF. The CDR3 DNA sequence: TGTGCCAGCAGTTTACTGGGACCCCCTATGAGGAACACCATATATTTT. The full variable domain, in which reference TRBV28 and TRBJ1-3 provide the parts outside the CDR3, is DVKVTQSSRYLVKRTGEKVFLECVQDMDHENMFWYRQDPGLGLRLIYFSYDVKMKEKGDIPEGYSVSREKKERFSLILESASTNQTSMYLCASSLLGPPMRNTIYFGEGSWLTVV.

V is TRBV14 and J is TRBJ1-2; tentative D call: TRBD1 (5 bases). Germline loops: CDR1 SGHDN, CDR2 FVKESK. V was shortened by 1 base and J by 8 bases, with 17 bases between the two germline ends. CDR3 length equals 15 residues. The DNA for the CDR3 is TGTGCCAGCAGCCAAGTGAGGGGTGCCCCTAACGGCTACACCTTC. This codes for CASSQVRGAPNGYTF. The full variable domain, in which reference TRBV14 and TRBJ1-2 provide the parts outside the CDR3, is EAGVTQFPSHSVIEKGQTVTLRCDPISGHDNLYWYRRVMGKEIKFLLHFVKESKQDESGMPNNRFLAERTGGTYSTLKVQPAELEDSGVYFCASSQVRGAPNGYTFGSGTRLTVV.

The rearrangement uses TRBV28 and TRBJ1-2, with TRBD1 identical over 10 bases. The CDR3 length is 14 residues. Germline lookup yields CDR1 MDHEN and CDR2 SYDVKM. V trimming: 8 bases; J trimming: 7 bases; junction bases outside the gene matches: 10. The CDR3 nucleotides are TGTGCCAGCCAGGCGGGACAGGGGTTTGGTGGCTACACCTTC. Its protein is CASQAGQGFGGYTF.

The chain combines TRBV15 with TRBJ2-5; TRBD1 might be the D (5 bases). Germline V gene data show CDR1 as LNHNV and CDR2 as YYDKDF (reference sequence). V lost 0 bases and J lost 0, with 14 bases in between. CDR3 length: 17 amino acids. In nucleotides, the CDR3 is TGTGCCACCAGCAGAGAGCGGCCAGGGCAAAACCAAGAGACCCAGTACTTC. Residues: CATSRERPGQNQETQYF. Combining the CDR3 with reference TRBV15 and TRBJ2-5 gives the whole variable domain DAMVIQNPRYQVTQFGKPVTLSCSQTLNHNVMYWYQQKSSQAPKLLFHYYDKDFNNEADTPDNFQSRRPNTSFCFLDIRSPGLGDTAMYLCATSRERPGQNQETQYFGPGTRLLVL.

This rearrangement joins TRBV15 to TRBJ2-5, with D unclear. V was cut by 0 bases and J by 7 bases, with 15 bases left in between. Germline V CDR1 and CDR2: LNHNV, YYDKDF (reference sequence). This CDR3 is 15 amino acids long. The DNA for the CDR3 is TGTGCCACCAGCAGAGAAGCAGAGCCTGCTGGGACCCAGTACTTC. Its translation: CATSREAEPAGTQYF.

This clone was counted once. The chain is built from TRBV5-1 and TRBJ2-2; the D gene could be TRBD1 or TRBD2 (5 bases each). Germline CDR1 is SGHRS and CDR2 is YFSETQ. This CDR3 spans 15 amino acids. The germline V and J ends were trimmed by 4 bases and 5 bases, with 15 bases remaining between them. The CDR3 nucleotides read TGCGCCAGCAGCCCTTATCGGGGCTGGACCGGGGAGCTGTTTTTT. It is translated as CASSPYRGWTGELFF.

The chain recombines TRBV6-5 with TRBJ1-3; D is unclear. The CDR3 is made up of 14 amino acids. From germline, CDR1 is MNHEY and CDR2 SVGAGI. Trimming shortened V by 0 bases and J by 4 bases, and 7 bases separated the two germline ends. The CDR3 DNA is TGTGCCAGCAGTTACTCGACCGGCGGAAACACCATATATTTT. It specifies CASSYSTGGNTIYF.

DNA of the CDR3: TGTGCCAGCAGGGCGGGGACAGGTCCTATCTCTGGAAACACCATATATTTT. This translates into CASRAGTGPISGNTIYF. The gene calls are TRBV7-9 and TRBJ1-3; 8 bases are a match to TRBD1. This CDR3 is built from 17 residues. Looked up from germline, CDR1 is SEHNR and CDR2 is FQNEAQ (reference sequence). J was trimmed by 0 bases and V by 6 bases; bases with no gene match: 10.

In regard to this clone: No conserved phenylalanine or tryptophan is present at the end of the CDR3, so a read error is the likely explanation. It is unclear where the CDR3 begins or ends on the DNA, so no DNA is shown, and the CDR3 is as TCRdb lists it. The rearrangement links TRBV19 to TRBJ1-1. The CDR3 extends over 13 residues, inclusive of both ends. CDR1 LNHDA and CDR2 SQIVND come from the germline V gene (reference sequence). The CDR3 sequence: CASSHRTVSGVGL.

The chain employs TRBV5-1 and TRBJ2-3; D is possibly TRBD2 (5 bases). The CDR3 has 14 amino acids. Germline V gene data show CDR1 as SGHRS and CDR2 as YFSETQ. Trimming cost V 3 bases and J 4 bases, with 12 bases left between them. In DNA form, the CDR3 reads TGCGCCAGCAGCTCCGTTCGGGATGCAGATACGCAGTATTTT. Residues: CASSSVRDADTQYF.

The chain's CDR3 is CASSYTGAPAFF. As DNA, the CDR3 is TGTGCCAGCAGTTATACAGGGGCCCCGGCTTTCTTT. V is TRBV7-9 and J is TRBJ1-1, with TRBD1 matching 7 bases. This CDR3 is 12 amino acids long. The V and J ends lost 6 bases and 11 bases, in that order; junction bases with no gene match: 9. Germline V gene data show CDR1 as SEHNR and CDR2 as FQNEAQ (reference sequence).

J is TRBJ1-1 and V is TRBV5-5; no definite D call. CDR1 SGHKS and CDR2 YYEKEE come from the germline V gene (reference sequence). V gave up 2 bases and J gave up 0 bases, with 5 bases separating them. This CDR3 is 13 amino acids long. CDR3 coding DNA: TGTGCCAGCAGCTTTGGGATGAACACTGAAGCTTTCTTT. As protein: CASSFGMNTEAFF.

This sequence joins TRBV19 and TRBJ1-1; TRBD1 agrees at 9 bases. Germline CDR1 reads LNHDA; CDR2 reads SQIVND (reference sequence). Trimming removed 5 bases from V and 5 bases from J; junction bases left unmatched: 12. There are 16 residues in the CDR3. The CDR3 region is CASSSRPRDRETEAFF. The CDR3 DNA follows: TGTGCCAGTAGTTCCCGCCCCCGGGACAGGGAGACTGAAGCTTTCTTT.